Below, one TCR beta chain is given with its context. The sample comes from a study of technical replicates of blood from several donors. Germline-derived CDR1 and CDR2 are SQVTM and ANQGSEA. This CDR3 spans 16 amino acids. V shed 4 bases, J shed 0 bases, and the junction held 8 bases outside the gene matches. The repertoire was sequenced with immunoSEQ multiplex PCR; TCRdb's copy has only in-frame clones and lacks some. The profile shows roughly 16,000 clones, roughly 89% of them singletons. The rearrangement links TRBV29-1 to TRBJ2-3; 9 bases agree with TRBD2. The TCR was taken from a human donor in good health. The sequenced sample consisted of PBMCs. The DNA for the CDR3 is TGCAGCGTTGTGGGCGGGAGGGTAAAAAGCACAGATACGCAGTATTTT. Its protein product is CSVVGGRVKSTDTQYF.